One sample yielded the 32 T cell receptor beta chains listed below, sequenced in a study of T cell responses to AZD1222 COVID-19 vaccine. The protocol was immunoSEQ multiplex PCR, while the TCRdb copy is restricted to in-frame clones and leaves out a portion. Of 150,000 to 200,000 clones listed, around 90% are singletons. This specimen was peripheral blood, taken on day 0 of AZD1222 vaccination. All receptors derive from an adult in good health.

This chain uses TRBV7-2 with TRBJ1-5; 7 positions match TRBD1. CDR1 and CDR2 from the germline V gene are SGHTA and FQGNSA. The CDR3 contains 15 residues. With V trimmed by 1 base and J by 5 bases, 5 bases remained unmatched. DNA of the CDR3: TGTGCCAGCAGCTTAGGAGGCAGGGGGGATCAGCCCCAGCATTTT. It codes for CASSLGGRGDQPQHF.

The chain has TRBV7-2 and TRBJ1-5; perhaps TRBD1 as D (5 bases). Germline assignment: CDR1 SGHTA and CDR2 FQGNSA. The CDR3 contains 16 residues. Between the trimmed V and J ends, which lost 1 base and 6 bases, there was a span of 16 bases. The chain's CDR3 is CASSLGDGVGGQPQHF. In DNA form, the CDR3 reads TGTGCCAGCAGCTTAGGGGACGGAGTCGGGGGTCAGCCCCAGCATTTT.

The chain is built from TRBV5-1 and TRBJ2-7; 13 positions agree with TRBD2. This CDR3 has 15 amino acids. The V and J ends lost 4 bases and 3 bases, in that order; junction bases with no gene match: 4. Germline CDR1 and CDR2: SGHRS and YFSETQ. Written as DNA, the CDR3 is TGCGCCAGCAGCCAAAGACTAGCGGGAGGCTACGAGCAGTACTTC. Residues: CASSQRLAGGYEQYF.

The CDR3 sequence: CASSEELAGVYSSYNEQFF. The CDR3 region has the DNA TGTGCCAGCAGTGAGGAACTAGCGGGGGTCTACAGCTCCTACAATGAGCAGTTCTTC. The chain recombines TRBV6-1 with TRBJ2-1, with 11 positions matching TRBD2. Looked up from germline, CDR1 is MNHNS and CDR2 is SASEGT. This CDR3 has 19 residues. V gave up 3 bases and J gave up 0 bases; unmatched junction bases: 10.

The CDR3 nucleotides read TGCGCCAGCAGCCCTTCGCAGGGAATTAGGACTGAAGCTTTCTTT. Its protein product is CASSPSQGIRTEAFF. The chain is built from TRBV5-1 and TRBJ1-1; D possibly corresponds to TRBD1 (5 bases). Germline V gives CDR1 SGHRS, CDR2 YFSETQ. The V and J ends lost 4 bases and 5 bases respectively, with 18 bases between them. The CDR3 is 15 residues long.

The chain couples TRBV19 to TRBJ2-3; possibly TRBD1 for D (6 bases). This CDR3 comprises 15 residues. Trimming stripped 0 bases from V and 4 bases from J, with 11 bases between. Germline-derived CDR1 and CDR2 are LNHDA and SQIVND (reference sequence). This CDR3 is CASSIDGRGPDTQYF. For the CDR3, the DNA is TGTGCCAGTAGTATAGATGGCAGGGGACCAGATACGCAGTATTTT.

V and J are TRBV5-1 and TRBJ2-1; TRBD1 aligns across 10 bases. Germline CDR1 and CDR2: SGHRS and YFSETQ. Unmatched junction bases numbered 14, after V lost 6 bases and J lost 8 bases. The CDR3 is 16 amino acids. Here the CDR3 reads CASTRQGAAALDEQFF. CDR3 DNA sequence: TGCGCCAGCACCAGACAGGGGGCAGCGGCGTTGGATGAGCAGTTCTTC.

The J gene is TRBJ1-1, the V gene TRBV14; tentatively, D is TRBD1 (6 bases). The germline CDR1 and CDR2 sequences are SGHDN and FVKESK. Deletions cut 5 bases from V and 3 bases from J, with 22 bases between. The CDR3 sequence is 17 residues long. For the CDR3, the DNA is TGTGCCAGCAGCGTCCGGGACACTCTCCCTTGGGACACTGAAGCTTTCTTT. As protein: CASSVRDTLPWDTEAFF.

The V and J genes are TRBV28 and TRBJ1-2, with D uncertain. CDR1 is MDHEN and CDR2 is SYDVKM in the germline V gene. V was clipped by 7 bases and J by 3 bases, with 6 bases between them. This CDR3 spans 11 amino acids. The CDR3 region is CASTLDYGYTF. Written as DNA, the CDR3 is TGTGCCAGCACTCTCGACTATGGCTACACCTTC.

V is TRBV28 and J is TRBJ2-5; TRBD2 matches at 15 bases. The CDR3 spans 14 residues. The V gene end was trimmed by 6 bases and the J gene end by 14 bases; junction bases not matched to a gene: 10. CDR1 is MDHEN and CDR2 is SYDVKM in the germline V gene. CDR3 sequence reads: CASSPGTSGRIPYF. For the CDR3, the DNA is TGTGCCAGCAGCCCCGGGACTAGCGGGAGGATTCCTTACTTC. Filled out from reference TRBV28 and TRBJ2-5, the complete variable domain reads DVKVTQSSRYLVKRTGEKVFLECVQDMDHENMFWYRQDPGLGLRLIYFSYDVKMKEKGDIPEGYSVSREKKERFSLILESASTNQTSMYLCASSPGTSGRIPYFGPGTRLLVL.

This chain links TRBV6-5 with TRBJ1-2; tentatively, D is TRBD1 (6 bases). Per germline, CDR1 MNHEY and CDR2 SVGAGI. Trimming removed 11 bases at V and 6 bases at J, with 25 bases between. CDR3 size: 15 residues. DNA for the CDR3: TGTGCCTCCGACCCGGGGGCTAGACTTTCGAATGGCTACACCTTC. As protein: CASDPGARLSNGYTF.

Only one count was recorded for this clone. The chain is built from TRBV7-6 and TRBJ1-5, with a weak D call TRBD1 (6 bases). Deletions cut 5 bases from V and 0 bases from J, with 11 bases between. Germline assignment: CDR1 SGHVS and CDR2 FNYEAQ. The CDR3 spans 15 residues. CDR3 sequence: CASSQGQASNQPQHF. CDR3 sequence (DNA): TGTGCCAGCAGCCAGGGGCAGGCTAGCAATCAGCCCCAGCATTTT.

The rearrangement links TRBV28 to TRBJ2-7; 7 bases align to TRBD2. CDR3 length equals 17 residues. The V gene end was trimmed by 4 bases and the J gene end by 5 bases; junction bases not matched to a gene: 17. The germline V gene has CDR1 MDHEN and CDR2 SYDVKM. The CDR3 nucleotides read TGTGCCAGCAGTTCCCTCCCGTCGGCGGGAGTCAGGAACGAGCAGTACTTC. This encodes CASSSLPSAGVRNEQYF. Full variable domain (outside the CDR3, taken from reference TRBV28 and TRBJ2-7): DVKVTQSSRYLVKRTGEKVFLECVQDMDHENMFWYRQDPGLGLRLIYFSYDVKMKEKGDIPEGYSVSREKKERFSLILESASTNQTSMYLCASSSLPSAGVRNEQYFGPGTRLTVT.

The chain employs TRBV5-4 and TRBJ2-7; 7 nucleotides agree with TRBD1. The germline V gene encodes CDR1 SGHNT and CDR2 YYREEE (reference sequence). Unmatched junction bases numbered 9, after V lost 4 bases and J lost 2 bases. The CDR3 loop spans 15 amino acids. The CDR3 sequence: CASSARGLWTYEQYF. The CDR3 DNA reads TGTGCCAGCAGCGCAAGGGGGCTATGGACCTACGAGCAGTACTTC.

V usage is TRBV5-5 and J usage is TRBJ2-5; D might be TRBD1 or TRBD2, each matching 5 bases. The CDR3 sequence is 17 residues long. Per germline, CDR1 SGHKS and CDR2 YYEKEE (reference sequence). Trimming took off 4 bases at V and 2 bases at J, with 21 bases between the two ends. CDR3 DNA: TGTGCCAGCAGCGAGAGCCCGGGACGGGTACGTCAAGAGACCCAGTACTTC. This gives the protein CASSESPGRVRQETQYF.

The DNA of the CDR3 is TGTGCCAGTAGCCCCCCCCGTGGGAGGTCGGATTTGACTGAAGCTTTCTTT. It codes for CASSPPRGRSDLTEAFF. The chain is built from TRBV19 and TRBJ1-1; D uncertain. The CDR3 contains 17 residues. The V gene lost 6 bases and the J gene lost 5 bases, with 25 bases spanning the gap. The germline V gene encodes CDR1 LNHDA and CDR2 SQIVND (reference sequence). The whole variable domain, remainder taken from reference TRBV19 and TRBJ1-1, is DGGITQSPKYLFRKEGQNVTLSCEQNLNHDAMYWYRQDPGQGLRLIYYSQIVNDFQKGDIAEGYSVSREKKESFPLTVTSAQKNPTAFYLCASSPPRGRSDLTEAFFGQGTRLTVV.

The gene calls are TRBV6-5 and TRBJ2-1; 9 nucleotides align to TRBD2. Germline values: CDR1 MNHEY, CDR2 SVGAGI. J lost 4 bases, V lost 6 bases, and 7 bases had no gene match. CDR3 length equals 15 residues. In DNA form, the CDR3 reads TGTGCCAGCAGGCGTAGCGGGAGAGTATACAATGAGCAGTTCTTC. Its protein product is CASRRSGRVYNEQFF.

DNA for the CDR3: TGCGCCAGCAGCTTGATGGGAGCGAACACTGAAGCTTTCTTT. Its translation is CASSLMGANTEAFF. The chain carries TRBV5-1 and TRBJ1-1, with D unclear. V lost 1 base and J lost 1, with 8 bases in between. There are 14 residues in the CDR3. Per the germline V gene, CDR1 is SGHRS and CDR2 is YFSETQ.

V gene TRBV6-4 combines with J gene TRBJ2-2; D might be TRBD2 (6 bases). This CDR3 contains 16 residues. Trimming took off 8 bases at V and 6 bases at J, with 22 bases between the two ends. Germline loops: CDR1 MRHNA, CDR2 SNTAGT. In DNA, the CDR3 is TGTGCCAGCCGTAATACGGGGCAGTCGGGGGCCGGGGAGCTGTTTTTT. Its translation is CASRNTGQSGAGELFF.

The rearrangement uses TRBV5-1 and TRBJ2-3; 10 bases are shared with TRBD2. V trimming: 5 bases; J trimming: 5 bases; junction bases outside the gene matches: 5. CDR1 and CDR2 (germline): SGHRS, YFSETQ. The CDR3 is made up of 14 amino acids. The CDR3 loop is CASREREGRDTQYF. Written as DNA, the CDR3 is TGCGCCAGCAGGGAGCGGGAGGGCCGAGATACGCAGTATTTT.

The chain joins TRBV11-3 to TRBJ2-3; D ambiguous. The germline V gene has CDR1 SGHNT and CDR2 YENEEA. CDR3 size: 13 residues. V was pared by 0 bases and J by 0 bases, with 1 base between. The CDR3, as DNA: TGTGCCAGCAGCTTAGACAGCACAGATACGCAGTATTTT. As protein: CASSLDSTDTQYF. Based on the CDR3 plus reference TRBV11-3 and TRBJ2-3, the full variable domain is EAGVVQSPRYKIIEKKQPVAFWCNPISGHNTLYWYLQNLGQGPELLIRYENEEAVDDSQLPKDRFSAERLKGVDSTLKIQPAELGDSAVYLCASSLDSTDTQYFGPGTRLTVL.

This chain connects TRBV7-6 to TRBJ2-7, with 7 bases that match TRBD2. This CDR3 spans 12 amino acids. J lost 10 bases, V lost 6 bases, and 9 bases had no gene match. The germline V gene encodes CDR1 SGHVS and CDR2 FNYEAQ. Here the CDR3 reads CASRSEGGSQYF. CDR3 bases: TGTGCCAGCAGGTCAGAGGGCGGGAGCCAGTACTTC.

The chain carries TRBV6-5 and TRBJ1-2; TRBD1 matches at 7 bases. Germline assignment: CDR1 MNHEY and CDR2 SVGAGI. The J segment lost 10 bases and the V segment lost 4 bases, leaving 6 bases of the junction unmatched. CDR3 length: 12 amino acids. CDR3 in amino acids: CASSSDRLFYTF. The CDR3 nucleotides read TGTGCCAGCAGTTCGGACAGGCTTTTCTACACCTTC.

The gene calls are TRBV6-5 and TRBJ1-1, with a tentative D call TRBD1 (5 bases). Germline CDR1 reads MNHEY; CDR2 reads SVGAGI. The CDR3 runs to 13 residues. V was clipped by 6 bases and J by 3 bases, with 11 bases between them. The CDR3 nucleotides are TGTGCCAGCAGGCGGACATTGGACACTGAAGCTTTCTTT. Amino acids: CASRRTLDTEAFF.

CDR3 in amino acids: CASSFRAGSDTQYF. DNA for the CDR3: TGCGCCAGCAGCTTCCGTGCGGGTTCAGATACGCAGTATTTT. V is TRBV5-1 and J is TRBJ2-3, with a possible D match to TRBD2 (5 bases). The germline V gene encodes CDR1 SGHRS and CDR2 YFSETQ. Trimming took 2 bases from V and 4 from J, leaving 11 bases between them. This CDR3 has 14 amino acids.

The chain combines TRBV6-1 with TRBJ2-6; D gene uncertain. The CDR3 sequence is 17 residues long. The germline V and J ends were trimmed by 3 bases and 1 base, with 13 bases remaining between them. Germline V CDR1 and CDR2: MNHNS, SASEGT. The CDR3: CASSEGNWASGANVLTF. The CDR3 DNA reads as TGTGCCAGCAGTGAGGGAAATTGGGCATCTGGGGCCAACGTCCTGACTTTC.

V gene TRBV19 combines with J gene TRBJ1-5; D is ambiguous. Germline assignment: CDR1 LNHDA and CDR2 SQIVND (reference sequence). This CDR3 is 11 amino acids long. The V and J ends lost 7 bases and 7 bases respectively, with 8 bases between them. CDR3 bases: TGTGCCAGTAATGCCGGACAGCCCCAGCATTTT. It yields the protein CASNAGQPQHF.

The chain is built from TRBV27 and TRBJ2-1, with 10 bases lining up with TRBD1. Trimming cost V 6 bases and J 10 bases; bases outside gene matches: 12. CDR1 is MNHEY, CDR2 SMNVEV, per germline (reference sequence). The CDR3 spans 15 residues. CDR3 protein: CASRPTGGRLEEQFF. For the CDR3, the DNA is TGTGCCAGCAGGCCGACAGGGGGCCGACTTGAGGAGCAGTTCTTC.

The genes are TRBV18 and TRBJ2-5; D is unresolved. V gave up 4 bases and J gave up 2 bases, with 5 bases separating them. CDR1 is KGHSH and CDR2 is LQKENI in the germline V gene. The CDR3 has 12 amino acids. Here the CDR3 reads CASSRIQETQYF. In nucleotides, the CDR3 is TGTGCCAGCTCACGGATACAAGAGACCCAGTACTTC.

J is TRBJ1-2 and V is TRBV19; maybe TRBD1 (6 bases). The CDR3 length is 15 residues. The germline V gene encodes CDR1 LNHDA and CDR2 SQIVND (reference sequence). V was clipped by 5 bases and J by 7 bases, with 20 bases between them. CDR3 DNA sequence: TGTGCCAGTAGTGCTATTCAGTACAGGGTTACTGGCTACACCTTC. Its protein product is CASSAIQYRVTGYTF.

This chain connects TRBV4-1 to TRBJ1-1; the match to TRBD1 covers 11 bases. CDR1 and CDR2 from the germline V gene are MGHRA and YSYEKL. The V gene end was trimmed by 2 bases and the J gene end by 4 bases; junction bases not matched to a gene: 3. The CDR3 is 15 residues long. CDR3 residues: CASSQTGTGGTEAFF. In DNA, the CDR3 is TGCGCCAGCAGCCAAACCGGGACAGGGGGCACTGAAGCTTTCTTT.

The rearrangement links TRBV6-1 to TRBJ1-4; D unresolved. CDR1 and CDR2 from the germline V gene are MNHNS and SASEGT. V was shortened by 3 bases and J by 4 bases, with 18 bases between the two germline ends. The CDR3 is 17 amino acids. The CDR3 region has the DNA TGTGCCAGCAGTGAGGAGACGTCCGTTTTTTATAATGAAAAACTGTTTTTT. This gives the protein CASSEETSVFYNEKLFF.